The entry below describes one TCR beta chain. The antigen remains undetermined. The record originates from a study of siplizumab effects on memory and regulatory T cells. Sequencing used immunoSEQ multiplex PCR; TCRdb keeps in-frame clones, though not all of them. This sample yields approximately 82,000 clones, of which about 87% are seen a single time; 1.5% belongs to the top ten. Study outcomes and limitations: Treatment with siplizumab left mappable alloreactive CD4+ clones averaging approximately 62% Treg-derived, compared with under 30% in controls. It seemed that naive T cells were more diverse than memory cells and were major contributors to the alloresponse. Alloreactive sequences traceable to unstimulated CD4+ memory cells declined significantly under siplizumab.

J gave up 3 bases and V 6 bases, and 8 bases lay outside the gene matches. CDR3 length: 15 amino acids. Germline V lookup: CDR1 MNHEY, CDR2 SVGAGI. The receptor was derived from a human donor in good health. The sample taken for sequencing was Tregs sorted from blood. The J gene is TRBJ2-7, the V gene TRBV6-5, with 10 bases aligning to TRBD1. The CDR3 DNA reads TGTGCCAGCAGCGATAGGGGACAGGGGATCTACGAGCAGTACTTC. It translates to CASSDRGQGIYEQYF.